The present entry profiles one TCR beta chain with its context. Recent vaccinations or acute infections were absent in the healthy HIV-negative adult donors. The sample is drawn from a study of shared clonotypes between healthy human individuals. V was shortened by 6 bases and J by 3 bases, with 18 bases between the two germline ends. The germline V gene has CDR1 MDHEN and CDR2 SYDVKM. The CDR3 runs to 16 residues. Data came from immunoSEQ multiplex PCR; TCRdb stores just in-frame clones and leaves some out. The sample carries 520,000 or so clones, 79% recorded once. The chain combines TRBV28 with TRBJ1-3; D is perhaps TRBD1 (6 bases). This TCR was sampled from a woman between 40 and 50 years old in good health. Some clones in this sample may be carry-over from other donors' samples. Sequencing was carried out using PBMCs. CDR3 in DNA: TGTGCCAGCAGCCAGGGGTTAGTTTTCTTTGGAAACACCATATATTTT. Protein: CASSQGLVFFGNTIYF.